This T cell receptor (beta chain) was obtained from a study of CD8+CD57+ T cells in acquired aplastic anemia. It was genomic DNA that served as the template for profiling TCR beta VDJ and CDR3. From the reads, TCRdb called clonotypes with MiXCR, one entry per CDR3 protein. The sample yields about 220,000 distinct CDR3 sequences, about 37% seen once. This clonotype was seen only once. V was clipped by 6 bases and J by 3 bases, with 11 bases between them. This CDR3 has 12 amino acids. Per germline, CDR1 DFQATT and CDR2 SNEGSKA (reference sequence). Sequencing was done on a sample of sorted CD4+, CD8+, or CD8+CD57+ T cells (not recorded which) from PBMCs. The chain combines TRBV20-1 with TRBJ1-2; D might be TRBD1 (6 bases). The TCR comes from a human donor in good health, serving as a control. This chain's CDR3 is CSAWTDYYGYTF. The CDR3 coding sequence is TGCAGTGCCTGGACAGACTACTATGGCTACACCTTC.